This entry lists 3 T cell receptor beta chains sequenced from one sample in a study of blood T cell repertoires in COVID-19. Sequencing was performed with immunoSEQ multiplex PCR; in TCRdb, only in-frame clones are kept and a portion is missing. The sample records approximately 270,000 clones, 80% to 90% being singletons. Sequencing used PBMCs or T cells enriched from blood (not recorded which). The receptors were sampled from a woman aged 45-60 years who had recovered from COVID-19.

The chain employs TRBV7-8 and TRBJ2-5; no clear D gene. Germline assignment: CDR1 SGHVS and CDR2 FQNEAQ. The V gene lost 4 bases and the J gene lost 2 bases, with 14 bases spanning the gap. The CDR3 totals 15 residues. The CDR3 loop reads CASSSLSLMQETQYF. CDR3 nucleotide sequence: TGTGCCAGCAGCTCCCTCTCTCTAATGCAAGAGACCCAGTACTTC.

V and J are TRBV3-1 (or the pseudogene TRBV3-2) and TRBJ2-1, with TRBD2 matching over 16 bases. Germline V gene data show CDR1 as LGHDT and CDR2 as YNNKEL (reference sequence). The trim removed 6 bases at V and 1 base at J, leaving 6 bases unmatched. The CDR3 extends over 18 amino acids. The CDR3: CASRPGTSGRASYNEQFF. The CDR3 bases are TGTGCCAGCAGACCCGGGACTAGCGGGAGGGCTTCCTACAATGAGCAGTTCTTC.

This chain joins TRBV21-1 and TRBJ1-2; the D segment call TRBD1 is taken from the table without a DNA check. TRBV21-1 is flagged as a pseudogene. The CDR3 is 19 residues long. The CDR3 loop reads CASSNRGPRQDSPNYGYTF. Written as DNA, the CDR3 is TGTGCCAGCAGCAATCGCGGACCTAGACAGGACAGTCCGAACTATGGCTACACCTTC.